This T cell receptor (beta chain) comes out of a study of blood T cell repertoires in COVID-19. Study information: Samples representing acute and convalescent COVID-19 were sourced from the United States, Italy and Spain. Sample material is recorded as cDNA or gDNA derived from T cells, B-cell-depleted T cells, or PBMCs.

In the authors' workflow: Estimation of nucleated cell counts was performed using reference gene primer amplification. Sequenced by immunoSEQ multiplex PCR; TCRdb stores in-frame clones only, minus some. V, J and clone size reflect that table, while D and trimming were determined from the DNA. Counted here are roughly 330,000 clones, more than 70% occurring once; the ten biggest clones make up roughly 1.6%. The specimen was peripheral blood. This clonotype was obtained from a woman aged 50 to 60 with acute or convalescent COVID-19.

CDR3 loop: CASSLTGNTEAFF. For the CDR3, the DNA is TGTGCCAGCTCGCTGACAGGGAATACTGAAGCTTTCTTT. The chain recombines TRBV6-4 with TRBJ1-1, with 7 bases identical to TRBD1. CDR3 size: 13 residues. Trimming cost V 8 bases and J 5 bases; bases outside gene matches: 8. Germline V gives CDR1 MRHNA, CDR2 SNTAGT.